What follows are 8 T cell receptor beta chains derived from one specimen sequenced in a study of blood T cell repertoires in COVID-19 (dated by TCRdb to about 2020). Receptor amplification or capture employed the immunoSEQ multiplex PCR assay. TCRdb took this table from immuneACCESS and kept in-frame rearrangements with V and J called. Such tables lack part of the clones; where checked against another copy, unresolved V genes explain under half of the gap, and the rest is unexplained. In all, the sample holds a few hundred thousand clones, and 87% of those were seen once. The ten most abundant clones make up about 2% of the sample. Sequencing used peripheral blood. The origin of the receptors is a woman aged 50 to 65 who had recovered from COVID-19.

This clone was counted between two and nine times. V and J are TRBV15 and TRBJ2-2; D is unclear. V was cut by 1 base and J by 5 bases, with 5 bases left in between. Germline CDR1 reads LNHNV; CDR2 reads YYDKDF (reference sequence). The CDR3 is made up of 13 amino acids. The CDR3 loop reads CATSRAETGELFF. CDR3 in DNA: TGTGCCACCAGCAGAGCCGAGACCGGGGAGCTGTTTTTT.

The chain recombines TRBV5-6 with TRBJ1-5; 8 nucleotides align to TRBD1. The V segment lost 4 bases and the J segment 4 bases; nucleotides outside the gene matches: 7. CDR1 and CDR2 (germline): SGHDT, YYEEEE. There are 15 residues in the CDR3. The CDR3 reads CASSLYDRGNQPQHF. For the CDR3, the DNA is TGTGCCAGCAGCCTCTACGACAGGGGTAATCAGCCCCAGCATTTT.

CDR3 region: CASSNWNQPQHF. In nucleotides, the CDR3 is TGTGCCAGTAGTAACTGGAATCAGCCCCAGCATTTT. The chain carries TRBV19 and TRBJ1-5; D not certain. Trimming shortened V by 4 bases and J by 4 bases, and 5 bases separated the two germline ends. The CDR3 consists of 12 residues. Germline-derived CDR1 and CDR2 are LNHDA and SQIVND (reference sequence). Supplemented by reference TRBV19 and TRBJ1-5, the full variable domain reads DGGITQSPKYLFRKEGQNVTLSCEQNLNHDAMYWYRQDPGQGLRLIYYSQIVNDFQKGDIAEGYSVSREKKESFPLTVTSAQKNPTAFYLCASSNWNQPQHFGDGTRLSIL.

This chain connects TRBV28 to TRBJ1-2, with D possibly TRBD1 on 6 matching bases. Trimming cost V 3 bases and J 8 bases, with 16 bases left between them. The CDR3 is 14 residues long. The germline V gene has CDR1 MDHEN and CDR2 SYDVKM. The CDR3 spells CASSLRTAFWGYTF. DNA for the CDR3: TGTGCCAGCAGTTTGCGGACAGCCTTCTGGGGCTACACCTTC.

J is TRBJ2-1 and V is TRBV7-3; 7 bases agree with TRBD2. Germline lookup yields CDR1 SGHTA and CDR2 FQGTGA. The CDR3 consists of 15 residues. The V segment lost 5 bases and the J segment 5 bases; nucleotides outside the gene matches: 9. DNA of the CDR3: TGTGCCAGCAGCACAACCGGGACTACTAACAATGAGCAGTTCTTC. It codes for CASSTTGTTNNEQFF.

This clone has only a few counts. The V gene is TRBV23-1, the J gene TRBJ2-7; TRBD1 is a possible D gene (6 bases). TRBV23-1 falls under the ORF class, with uncertain function. The V end was cut by 3 bases, the J end by 0 bases, with 18 bases between. The CDR3 is 17 amino acids. The CDR3 protein is CASSHRTLDSCSYEQYF. CDR3 DNA sequence: TGCGCCAGCAGTCATCGGACGTTGGACAGCTGCTCCTACGAGCAGTACTTC.

The chain is built from TRBV6-5 and TRBJ2-1, with 8 bases aligning to TRBD2. Germline CDR1 MNHEY, CDR2 SVGAGI. V lost 0 bases and J lost 8; bases outside the gene matches: 3. CDR3 size: 14 residues. For the CDR3, the DNA is TGTGCCAGCAGTTACTCGTCCGGGGGGGATGAGCAGTTCTTC. Translating it yields CASSYSSGGDEQFF.

This chain uses TRBV5-1 with TRBJ2-7, with 8 bases lining up with TRBD1. This CDR3 contains 13 residues. From germline, CDR1 is SGHRS and CDR2 YFSETQ. The junction had 3 bases not matched to a gene; V was cut back by 4 bases and J by 3 bases. DNA of the CDR3: TGCGCCAGCAGCCCGGACAGGGTCTACGAGCAGTACTTC. Protein: CASSPDRVYEQYF. The full variable domain, its missing parts supplied by reference TRBV5-1 and TRBJ2-7, is KAGVTQTPRYLIKTRGQQVTLSCSPISGHRSVSWYQQTPGQGLQFLFEYFSETQRNKGNFPGRFSGRQFSNSRSEMNVSTLELGDSALYLCASSPDRVYEQYFGPGTRLTVT.